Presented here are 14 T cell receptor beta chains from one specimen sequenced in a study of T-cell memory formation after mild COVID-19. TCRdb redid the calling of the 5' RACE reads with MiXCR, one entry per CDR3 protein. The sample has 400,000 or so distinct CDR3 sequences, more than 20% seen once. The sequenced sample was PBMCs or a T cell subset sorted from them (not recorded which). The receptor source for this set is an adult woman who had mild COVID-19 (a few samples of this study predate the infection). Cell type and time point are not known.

CDR3 sequence (DNA): TGTGCCAGCAGTTTTGTGGCAGCCCCCAGGGAGACCCAGTACTTC. It is translated as CASSFVAAPRETQYF. The chain couples TRBV12-3 or TRBV12-4 to TRBJ2-5; D is unclear. V lost 3 bases, J lost 5 bases, and 16 bases lay in between. This CDR3 has 15 amino acids.

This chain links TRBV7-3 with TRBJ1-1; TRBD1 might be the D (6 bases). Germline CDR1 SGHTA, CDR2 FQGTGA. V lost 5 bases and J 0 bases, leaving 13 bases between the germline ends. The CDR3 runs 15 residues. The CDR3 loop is CASSPGTFMNTEAFF. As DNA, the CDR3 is TGTGCCAGCAGCCCAGGGACATTTATGAACACTGAAGCTTTCTTT.

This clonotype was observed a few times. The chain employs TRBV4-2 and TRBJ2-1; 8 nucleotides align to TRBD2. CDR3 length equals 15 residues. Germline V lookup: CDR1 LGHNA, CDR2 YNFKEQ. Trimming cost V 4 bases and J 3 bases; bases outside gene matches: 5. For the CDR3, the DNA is TGTGCCAGCAGCCCTCTAGCGGGCTACTACAATGAGCAGTTCTTC. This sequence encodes CASSPLAGYYNEQFF.

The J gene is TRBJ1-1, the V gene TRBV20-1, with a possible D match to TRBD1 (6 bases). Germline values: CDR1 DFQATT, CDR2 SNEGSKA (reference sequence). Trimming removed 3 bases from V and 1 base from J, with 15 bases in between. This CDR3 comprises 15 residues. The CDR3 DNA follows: TGCAGTGCTAGGGCCCAACGCAGGGGGAACACTGAAGCTTTCTTT. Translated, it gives CSARAQRRGNTEAFF.

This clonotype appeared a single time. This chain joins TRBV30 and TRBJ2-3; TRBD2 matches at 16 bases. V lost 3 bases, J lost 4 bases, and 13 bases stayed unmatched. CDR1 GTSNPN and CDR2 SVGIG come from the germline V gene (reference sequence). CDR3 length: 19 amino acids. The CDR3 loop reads CAWRPGTSGRASRADTQYF. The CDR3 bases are TGTGCCTGGAGACCAGGGACTAGCGGGAGGGCGAGTCGGGCAGATACGCAGTATTTT.

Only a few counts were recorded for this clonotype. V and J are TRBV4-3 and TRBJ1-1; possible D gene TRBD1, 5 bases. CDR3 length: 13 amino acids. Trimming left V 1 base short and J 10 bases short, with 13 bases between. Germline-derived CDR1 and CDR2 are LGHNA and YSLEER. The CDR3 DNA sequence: TGCGCCAGCAGCCAAGGACAGAGATGGGGAGCTTTCTTT. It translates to CASSQGQRWGAFF.

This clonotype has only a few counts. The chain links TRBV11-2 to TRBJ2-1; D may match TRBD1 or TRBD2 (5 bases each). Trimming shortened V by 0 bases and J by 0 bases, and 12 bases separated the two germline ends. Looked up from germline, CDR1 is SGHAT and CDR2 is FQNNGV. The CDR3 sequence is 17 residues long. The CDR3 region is CASSLDLWGSSYNEQFF. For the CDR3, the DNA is TGTGCCAGCAGCTTAGATCTTTGGGGGAGCTCCTACAATGAGCAGTTCTTC. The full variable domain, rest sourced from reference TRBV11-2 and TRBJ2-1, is EAGVAQSPRYKIIEKRQSVAFWCNPISGHATLYWYQQILGQGPKLLIQFQNNGVVDDSQLPKDRFSAERLKGVDSTLKIQPAKLEDSAVYLCASSLDLWGSSYNEQFFGPGTRLTVL.

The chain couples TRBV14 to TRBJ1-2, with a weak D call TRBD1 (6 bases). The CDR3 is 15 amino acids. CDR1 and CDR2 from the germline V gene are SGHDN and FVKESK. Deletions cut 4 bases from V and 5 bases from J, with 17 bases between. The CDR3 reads CASSPVTGISYGYTF. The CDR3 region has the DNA TGTGCCAGCAGCCCTGTCACAGGGATCTCTTATGGCTACACCTTC.

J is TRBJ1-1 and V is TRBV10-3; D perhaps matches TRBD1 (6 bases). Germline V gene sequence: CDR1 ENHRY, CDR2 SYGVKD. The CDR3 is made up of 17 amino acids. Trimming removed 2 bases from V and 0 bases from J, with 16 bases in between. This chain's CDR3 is CAISEPYRGGMNTEAFF. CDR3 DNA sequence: TGTGCCATCAGTGAGCCCTATAGGGGGGGAATGAACACTGAAGCTTTCTTT.

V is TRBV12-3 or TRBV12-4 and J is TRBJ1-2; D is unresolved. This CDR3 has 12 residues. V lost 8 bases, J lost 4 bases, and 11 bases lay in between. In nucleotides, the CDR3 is TGTGCCAGCGTTCTTTCGAGCTATGGCTACACCTTC. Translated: CASVLSSYGYTF.

The CDR3 DNA reads as TGTGCCAGCCTTGCCACCGGGACAATAAATGAGCAGTTCTTC. Its translation is CASLATGTINEQFF. The V and J genes are TRBV11-1 and TRBJ2-1; a possible D gene is TRBD1 (6 bases). The CDR3 has 14 amino acids. Per germline, CDR1 SGHAT and CDR2 FQDESV (reference sequence). Trimming cost V 8 bases and J 7 bases, with 18 bases left between them. The whole variable domain, filled in from reference TRBV11-1 and TRBJ2-1, reads EAEVAQSPRYKITEKSQAVAFWCDPISGHATLYWYRQILGQGPELLVQFQDESVVDDSQLPKDRFSAERLKGVDSTLKIQPAELGDSAMYLCASLATGTINEQFFGPGTRLTVL.

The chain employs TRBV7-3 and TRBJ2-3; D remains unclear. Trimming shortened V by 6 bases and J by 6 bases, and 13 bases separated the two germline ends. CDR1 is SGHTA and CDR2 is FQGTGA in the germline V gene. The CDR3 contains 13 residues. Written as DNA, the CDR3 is TGTGCCAGCAGTCGGCACCCGTCGGATACGCAGTATTTT. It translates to CASSRHPSDTQYF.

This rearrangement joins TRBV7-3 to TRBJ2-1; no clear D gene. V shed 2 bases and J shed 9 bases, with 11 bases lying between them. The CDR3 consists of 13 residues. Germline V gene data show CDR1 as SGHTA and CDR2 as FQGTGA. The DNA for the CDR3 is TGTGCCAGCAGCTTAGTCCAGTTGGGTGAGCAGTTCTTC. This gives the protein CASSLVQLGEQFF. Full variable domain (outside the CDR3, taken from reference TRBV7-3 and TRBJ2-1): GAGVSQTPSNKVTEKGKYVELRCDPISGHTALYWYRQSLGQGPEFLIYFQGTGAADDSGLPNDRFFAVRPEGSVSTLKIQRTERGDSAVYLCASSLVQLGEQFFGPGTRLTVL.

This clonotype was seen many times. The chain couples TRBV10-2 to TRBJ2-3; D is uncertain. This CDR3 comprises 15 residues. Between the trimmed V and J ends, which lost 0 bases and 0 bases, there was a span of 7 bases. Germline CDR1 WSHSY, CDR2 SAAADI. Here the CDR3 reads CASSESPTSTDTQYF. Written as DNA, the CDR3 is TGCGCCAGCAGTGAGTCCCCGACTAGCACAGATACGCAGTATTTT.